This entry is about one T cell receptor (beta chain). Clones were read by immunoSEQ multiplex PCR, and TCRdb kept only the in-frame ones, dropping some. The table has tens of thousands of clones, about 87% seen once. This entry comes from a study of T cells after somatic rescue of genetic block. The CDR3 sequence is 15 residues long. Germline-derived CDR1 and CDR2 are SGHTA and FQGNSA. V shed 1 base and J 3 bases; nucleotides not matched to a gene: 1. The genes are TRBV7-2 and TRBJ2-7; 12 positions match TRBD2. Source material: peripheral blood mononuclear cells (PBMCs). This sequence originates from a woman in her late teens or twenties. CDR3 amino acids: CASSLGGLAGYEQYF. CDR3 nucleotides: TGTGCCAGCAGCTTAGGGGGACTAGCGGGCTACGAGCAGTACTTC.